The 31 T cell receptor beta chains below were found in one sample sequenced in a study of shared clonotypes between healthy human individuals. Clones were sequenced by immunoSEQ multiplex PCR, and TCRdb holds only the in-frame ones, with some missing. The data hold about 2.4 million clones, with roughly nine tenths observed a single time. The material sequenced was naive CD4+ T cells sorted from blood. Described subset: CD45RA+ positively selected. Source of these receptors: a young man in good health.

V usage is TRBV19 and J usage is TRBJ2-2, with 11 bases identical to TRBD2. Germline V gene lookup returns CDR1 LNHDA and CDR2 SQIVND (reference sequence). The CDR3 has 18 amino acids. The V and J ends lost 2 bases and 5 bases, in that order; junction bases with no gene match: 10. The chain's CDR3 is CASSIISSGRRRTGELFF. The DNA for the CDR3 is TGTGCCAGTAGTATAATCTCTAGCGGGAGGCGTCGGACCGGGGAGCTGTTTTTT. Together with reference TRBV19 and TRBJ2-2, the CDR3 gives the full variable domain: DGGITQSPKYLFRKEGQNVTLSCEQNLNHDAMYWYRQDPGQGLRLIYYSQIVNDFQKGDIAEGYSVSREKKESFPLTVTSAQKNPTAFYLCASSIISSGRRRTGELFFGEGSRLTVL.

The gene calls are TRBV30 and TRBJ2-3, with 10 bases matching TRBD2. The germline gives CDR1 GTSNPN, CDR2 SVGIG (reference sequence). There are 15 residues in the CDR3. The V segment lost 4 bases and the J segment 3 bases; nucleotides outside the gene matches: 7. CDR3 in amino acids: CAWIRTSGLTDTQYF. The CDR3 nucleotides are TGTGCCTGGATCAGGACTAGCGGCCTAACAGATACGCAGTATTTT. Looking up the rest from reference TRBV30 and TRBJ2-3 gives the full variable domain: SQTIHQWPATLVQPVGSPLSLECTVEGTSNPNLYWYRQAAGRGLQLLFYSVGIGQISSEVPQNLSASRPQDRQFILSSKKLLLSDSGFYLCAWIRTSGLTDTQYFGPGTRLTVL.

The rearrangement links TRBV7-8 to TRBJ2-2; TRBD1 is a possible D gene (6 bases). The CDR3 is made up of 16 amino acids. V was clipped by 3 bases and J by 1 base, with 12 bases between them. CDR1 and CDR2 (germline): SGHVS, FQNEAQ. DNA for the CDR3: TGTGCCAGCAGCTTTCATGGGGGCCAGAACACCGGGGAGCTGTTTTTT. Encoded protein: CASSFHGGQNTGELFF.

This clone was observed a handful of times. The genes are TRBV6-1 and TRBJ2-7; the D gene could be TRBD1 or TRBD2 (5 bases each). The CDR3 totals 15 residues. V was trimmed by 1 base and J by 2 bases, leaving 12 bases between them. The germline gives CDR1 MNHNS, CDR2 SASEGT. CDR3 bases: TGTGCCAGCAGTGAAGAGGCAGGGAGAACCTACGAGCAGTACTTC. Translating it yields CASSEEAGRTYEQYF.

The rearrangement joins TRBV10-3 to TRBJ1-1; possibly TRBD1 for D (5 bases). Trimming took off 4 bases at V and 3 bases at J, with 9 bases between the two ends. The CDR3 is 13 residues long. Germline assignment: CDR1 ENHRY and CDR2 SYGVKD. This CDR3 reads CAISGGTYTEAFF. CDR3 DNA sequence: TGTGCCATCAGTGGGGGGACCTACACTGAAGCTTTCTTT.

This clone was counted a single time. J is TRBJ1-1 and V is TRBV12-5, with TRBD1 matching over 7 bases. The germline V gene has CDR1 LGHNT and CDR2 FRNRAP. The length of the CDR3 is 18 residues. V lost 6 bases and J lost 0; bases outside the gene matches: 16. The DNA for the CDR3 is TGTGCTAGTGGATCTCAATCGAAATGGGACAGTATGAACACTGAAGCTTTCTTT. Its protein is CASGSQSKWDSMNTEAFF.

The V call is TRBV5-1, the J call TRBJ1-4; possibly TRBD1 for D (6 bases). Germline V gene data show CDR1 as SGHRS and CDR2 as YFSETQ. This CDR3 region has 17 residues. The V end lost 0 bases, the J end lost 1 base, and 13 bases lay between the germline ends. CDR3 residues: CASSLAKGVGTNEKLFF. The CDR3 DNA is TGCGCCAGCAGCTTGGCCAAGGGGGTAGGAACTAATGAAAAACTGTTTTTT. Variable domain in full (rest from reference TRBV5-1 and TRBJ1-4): KAGVTQTPRYLIKTRGQQVTLSCSPISGHRSVSWYQQTPGQGLQFLFEYFSETQRNKGNFPGRFSGRQFSNSRSEMNVSTLELGDSALYLCASSLAKGVGTNEKLFFGSGTQLSVL.

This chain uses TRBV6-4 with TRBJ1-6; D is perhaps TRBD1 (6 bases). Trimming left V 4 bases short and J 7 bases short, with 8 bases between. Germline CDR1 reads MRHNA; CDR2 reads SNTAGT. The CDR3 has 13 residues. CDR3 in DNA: TGTGCCAGCAGTGCAGGGGAAAATTCACCCCTCCACTTT. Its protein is CASSAGENSPLHF.

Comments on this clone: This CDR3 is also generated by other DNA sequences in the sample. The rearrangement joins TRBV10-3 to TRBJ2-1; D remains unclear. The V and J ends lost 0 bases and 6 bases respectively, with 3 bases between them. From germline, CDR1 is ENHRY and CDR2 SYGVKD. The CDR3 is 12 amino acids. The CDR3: CAISESGNEQFF. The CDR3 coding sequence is TGTGCCATCAGTGAGTCCGGCAATGAGCAGTTCTTC.

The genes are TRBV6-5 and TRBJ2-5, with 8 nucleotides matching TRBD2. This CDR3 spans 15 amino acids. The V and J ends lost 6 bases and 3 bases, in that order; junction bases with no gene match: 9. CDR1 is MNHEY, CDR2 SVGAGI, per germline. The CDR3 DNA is TGTGCCAGCAGACCCGGGGGGGTCAACAAAGAGACCCAGTACTTC. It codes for CASRPGGVNKETQYF.

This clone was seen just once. The CDR3 region is CASSPLADEQFF. CDR3 coding DNA: TGTGCCAGCAGCCCTCTAGCGGATGAGCAGTTCTTC. The V and J genes are TRBV14 and TRBJ2-1; TRBD2 aligns across 7 bases. The junction had 2 bases not matched to a gene; V was cut back by 4 bases and J by 8 bases. Per the germline V gene, CDR1 is SGHDN and CDR2 is FVKESK. This CDR3 comprises 12 residues.

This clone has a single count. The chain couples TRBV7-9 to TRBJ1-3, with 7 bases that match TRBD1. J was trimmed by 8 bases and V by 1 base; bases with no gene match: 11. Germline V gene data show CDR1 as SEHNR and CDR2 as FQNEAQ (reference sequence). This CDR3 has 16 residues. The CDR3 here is CASSLVITDRSHTIYF. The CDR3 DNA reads TGTGCCAGCAGCTTAGTCATAACGGACAGGTCGCACACCATATATTTT.

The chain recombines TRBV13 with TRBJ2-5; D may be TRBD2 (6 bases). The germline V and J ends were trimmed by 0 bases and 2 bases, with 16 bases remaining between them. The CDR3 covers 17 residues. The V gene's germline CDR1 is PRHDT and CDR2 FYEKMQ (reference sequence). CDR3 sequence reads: CASSLGQLLDYQETQYF. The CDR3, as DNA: TGTGCCAGCAGCTTAGGCCAGCTTCTGGACTATCAAGAGACCCAGTACTTC.

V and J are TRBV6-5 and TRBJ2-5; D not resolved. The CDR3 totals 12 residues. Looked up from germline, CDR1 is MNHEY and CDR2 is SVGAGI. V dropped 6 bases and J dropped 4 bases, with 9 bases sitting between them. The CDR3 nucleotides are TGTGCCAGCAGCTCCACCCTAGAGACCCAGTACTTC. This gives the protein CASSSTLETQYF.

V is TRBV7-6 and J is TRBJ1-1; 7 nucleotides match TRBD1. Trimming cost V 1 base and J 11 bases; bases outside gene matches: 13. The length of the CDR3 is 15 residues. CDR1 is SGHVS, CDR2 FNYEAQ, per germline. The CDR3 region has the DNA TGTGCCAGCAGCTTAGGAACTTCTACAGGGGCGCAGGCTTTCTTT. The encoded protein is CASSLGTSTGAQAFF.

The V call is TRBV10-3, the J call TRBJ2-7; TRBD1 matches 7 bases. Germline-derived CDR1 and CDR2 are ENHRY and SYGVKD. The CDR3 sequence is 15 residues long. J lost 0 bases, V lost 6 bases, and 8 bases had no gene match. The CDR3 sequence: CAIRHPGQNSYEQYF. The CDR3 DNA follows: TGTGCCATCAGACACCCGGGACAGAACTCCTACGAGCAGTACTTC.

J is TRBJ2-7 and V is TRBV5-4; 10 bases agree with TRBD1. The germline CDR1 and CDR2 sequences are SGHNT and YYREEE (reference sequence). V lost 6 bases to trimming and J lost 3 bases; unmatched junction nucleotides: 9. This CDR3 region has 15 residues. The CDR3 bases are TGTGCCAGCAATCCCCATAGGACAGGGGGCTACGAGCAGTACTTC. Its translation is CASNPHRTGGYEQYF.

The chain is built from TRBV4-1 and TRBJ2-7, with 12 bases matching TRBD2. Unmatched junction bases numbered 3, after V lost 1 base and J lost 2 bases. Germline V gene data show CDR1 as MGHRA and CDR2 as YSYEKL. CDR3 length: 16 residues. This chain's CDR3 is CASSQVPSGRAYEQYF. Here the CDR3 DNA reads TGCGCCAGCAGCCAAGTCCCTAGCGGGAGGGCCTACGAGCAGTACTTC.

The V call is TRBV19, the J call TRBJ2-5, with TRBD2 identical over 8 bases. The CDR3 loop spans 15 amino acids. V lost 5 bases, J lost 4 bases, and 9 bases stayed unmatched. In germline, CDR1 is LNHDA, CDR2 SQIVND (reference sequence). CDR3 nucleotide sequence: TGTGCCAGTAGTCTTGGCGGGAGGAGTGGAGAGACCCAGTACTTC. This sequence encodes CASSLGGRSGETQYF. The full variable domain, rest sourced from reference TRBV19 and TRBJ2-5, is DGGITQSPKYLFRKEGQNVTLSCEQNLNHDAMYWYRQDPGQGLRLIYYSQIVNDFQKGDIAEGYSVSREKKESFPLTVTSAQKNPTAFYLCASSLGGRSGETQYFGPGTRLLVL.

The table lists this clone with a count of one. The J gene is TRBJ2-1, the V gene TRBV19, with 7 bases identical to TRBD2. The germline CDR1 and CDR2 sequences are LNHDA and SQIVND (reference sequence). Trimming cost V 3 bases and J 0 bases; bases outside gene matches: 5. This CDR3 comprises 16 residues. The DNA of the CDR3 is TGTGCCAGTAGTATCGGACTAGTTGGCTCCTACAATGAGCAGTTCTTC. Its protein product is CASSIGLVGSYNEQFF.

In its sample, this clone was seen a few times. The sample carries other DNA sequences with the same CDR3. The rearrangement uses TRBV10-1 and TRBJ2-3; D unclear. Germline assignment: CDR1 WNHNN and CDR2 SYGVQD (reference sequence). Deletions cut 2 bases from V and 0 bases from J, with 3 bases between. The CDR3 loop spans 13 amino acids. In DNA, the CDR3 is TGCGCCAGCAGTGAGGGGAGCACAGATACGCAGTATTTT. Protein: CASSEGSTDTQYF.

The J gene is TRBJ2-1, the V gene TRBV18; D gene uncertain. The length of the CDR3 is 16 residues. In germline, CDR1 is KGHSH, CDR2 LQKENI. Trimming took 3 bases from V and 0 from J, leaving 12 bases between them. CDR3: CASSPLLYRSYNEQFF. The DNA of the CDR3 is TGTGCCAGCTCACCTTTGCTATATCGCTCCTACAATGAGCAGTTCTTC.

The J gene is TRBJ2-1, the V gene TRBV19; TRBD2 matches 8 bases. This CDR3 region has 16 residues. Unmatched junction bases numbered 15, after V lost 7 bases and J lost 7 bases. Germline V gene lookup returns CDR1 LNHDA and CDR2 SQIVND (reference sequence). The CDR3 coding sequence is TGTGCCAGTACTTCAGGGTGGGCGGGAGGAGGTAATGAGCAGTTCTTC. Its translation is CASTSGWAGGGNEQFF.

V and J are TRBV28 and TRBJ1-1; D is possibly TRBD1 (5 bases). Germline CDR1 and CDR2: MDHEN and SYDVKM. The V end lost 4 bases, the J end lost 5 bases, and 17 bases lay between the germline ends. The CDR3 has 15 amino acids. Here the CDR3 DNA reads TGTGCCAGCAGTTCCAGCAGGGCGGGGGGGACTGAAGCTTTCTTT. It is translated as CASSSSRAGGTEAFF.

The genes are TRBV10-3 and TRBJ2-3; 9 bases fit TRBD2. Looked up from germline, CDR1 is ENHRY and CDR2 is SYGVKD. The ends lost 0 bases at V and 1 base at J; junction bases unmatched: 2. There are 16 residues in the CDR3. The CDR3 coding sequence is TGTGCCATCAGTGAGTCTCCTAGCGGGGGCACAGATACGCAGTATTTT. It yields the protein CAISESPSGGTDTQYF.

The CDR3 here is CASSWRTGHIQNTEAFF. CDR3 DNA sequence: TGTGCCAGCAGCTGGAGGACAGGGCACATCCAGAACACTGAAGCTTTCTTT. The chain combines TRBV5-6 with TRBJ1-1, with 8 nucleotides matching TRBD1. V was pared by 3 bases and J by 1 base, with 11 bases of the junction left unmatched. Looked up from germline, CDR1 is SGHDT and CDR2 is YYEEEE. CDR3 size: 17 residues.

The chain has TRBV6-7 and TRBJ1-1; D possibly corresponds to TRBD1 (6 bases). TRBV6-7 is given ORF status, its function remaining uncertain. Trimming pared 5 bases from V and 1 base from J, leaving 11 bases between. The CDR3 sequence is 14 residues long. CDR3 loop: CASSPRTANTEAFF. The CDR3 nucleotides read TGTGCCAGCAGTCCCCGGACAGCGAACACTGAAGCTTTCTTT.

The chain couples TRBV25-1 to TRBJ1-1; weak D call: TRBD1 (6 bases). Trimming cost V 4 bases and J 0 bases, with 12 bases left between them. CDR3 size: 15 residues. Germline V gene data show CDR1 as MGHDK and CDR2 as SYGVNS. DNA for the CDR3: TGTGCCAGCAGTGCAGGACAGCCTTTGAACACTGAAGCTTTCTTT. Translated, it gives CASSAGQPLNTEAFF.

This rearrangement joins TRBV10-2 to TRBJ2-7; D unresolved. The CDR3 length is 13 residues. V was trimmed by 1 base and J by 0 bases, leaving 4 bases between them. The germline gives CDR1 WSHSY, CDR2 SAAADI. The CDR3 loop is CASSELVSYEQYF. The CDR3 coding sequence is TGCGCCAGCAGTGAGTTAGTCTCCTACGAGCAGTACTTC.

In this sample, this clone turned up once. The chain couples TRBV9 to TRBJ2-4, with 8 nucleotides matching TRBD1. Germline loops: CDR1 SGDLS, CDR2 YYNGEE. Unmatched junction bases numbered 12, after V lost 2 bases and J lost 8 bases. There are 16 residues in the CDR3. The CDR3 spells CASSVQQGVKGDIQYF. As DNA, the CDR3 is TGTGCCAGCAGCGTTCAACAGGGGGTGAAAGGGGACATTCAGTACTTC.

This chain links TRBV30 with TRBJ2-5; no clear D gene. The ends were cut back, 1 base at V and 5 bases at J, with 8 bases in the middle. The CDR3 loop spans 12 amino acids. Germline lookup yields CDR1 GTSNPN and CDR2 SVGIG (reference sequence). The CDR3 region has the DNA TGTGCCTGGAGTGCCCCGTCTGAGACCCAGTACTTC. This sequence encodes CAWSAPSETQYF.